The 19 T cell receptor beta chains below were found in one sample sequenced in a study of blood T cells in healthy people across ages. A second roughly 6 to 12 cycle PCR used barcoded and J-beta primers. In TCRdb, the 5' RACE reads were re-called with MiXCR into one record per CDR3 protein. The sample lists more than 750,000 distinct CDR3 sequences; 25% to 30% were seen once. This same sample was also taken into another study, of T cells of mothers and their children.

The sequenced sample was blood. Receptors originate from a middle-aged woman in good health.

This chain connects TRBV20-1 to TRBJ1-2; the D is unclear. There are 13 residues in the CDR3. Trimming took off 6 bases at V and 1 base at J, with 12 bases between the two ends. Germline loops: CDR1 DFQATT, CDR2 SNEGSKA (reference sequence). Written as DNA, the CDR3 is TGCAGTGCCCCTACCCTGGGTAACTATGGCTACACCTTC. Protein sequence: CSAPTLGNYGYTF.

The chain carries TRBV20-1 and TRBJ2-3; 15 bases agree with TRBD2. The V and J ends lost 3 bases and 2 bases, in that order; junction bases with no gene match: 6. Germline V lookup: CDR1 DFQATT, CDR2 SNEGSKA (reference sequence). This CDR3 region has 17 residues. The CDR3 nucleotides are TGCAGTGCTAGCGGACTAGCGGGGGGGCAGAACACAGATACGCAGTATTTT. This codes for CSASGLAGGQNTDTQYF.

This clonotype was counted between two and nine times. The chain carries TRBV7-9 and TRBJ2-7, with no clear D. Trimming took 4 bases from V and 3 from J, leaving 7 bases between them. CDR1 is SEHNR, CDR2 FQNEAQ, per germline (reference sequence). This CDR3 contains 12 residues. CDR3 coding DNA: TGTGCCAGCAGCTATAAAGACTACGAGCAGTACTTC. This encodes CASSYKDYEQYF.

This clonotype was detected many times. A single base separates this from a much larger clone, so it may be a read error. The V call is TRBV27, the J call TRBJ2-7, with 8 nucleotides matching TRBD1. The V and J ends lost 6 bases and 3 bases, in that order; junction bases with no gene match: 1. Per the germline V gene, CDR1 is MNHEY and CDR2 is SMNVEV (reference sequence). This CDR3 is built from 12 residues. For the CDR3, the DNA is TGTGCCAGCAGGACAGGGGACTACGAGCAGTACTTC. Translated, it gives CASRTGDYEQYF.

The chain employs TRBV5-1 and TRBJ1-3; a possible D gene is TRBD1 (5 bases). The CDR3 length is 15 residues. Germline lookup yields CDR1 SGHRS and CDR2 YFSETQ. The ends were cut back, 1 base at V and 4 bases at J, with 12 bases in the middle. CDR3 DNA sequence: TGCGCCAGCAGCTTGCAGGGTGTTGCAGGAAACACCATATATTTT. Protein sequence: CASSLQGVAGNTIYF.

Comment on this clonotype: A far larger clone is just one base off, so this is likely a read error. The rearrangement uses TRBV5-1 and TRBJ1-2; D is ambiguous. CDR1 and CDR2 from the germline V gene are SGHRS and YFSETQ. The CDR3 sequence is 13 residues long. Here the CDR3 DNA reads TGCGCCAGCGGCTTACCGGGGAACTATGGCTACACCTTC. Translating it yields CASGLPGNYGYTF.

For the CDR3, the DNA is TGTGCCAGCAGCTTGTGGGGGGGTAGTGAAAAACTGTTTTTT. Residues: CASSLWGGSEKLFF. This rearrangement joins TRBV5-6 to TRBJ1-4; possibly TRBD1 for D (5 bases). Looked up from germline, CDR1 is SGHDT and CDR2 is YYEEEE. Trimming stripped 1 base from V and 7 bases from J, with 11 bases between. The CDR3 consists of 14 residues. Drawing the rest from reference TRBV5-6 and TRBJ1-4, the complete variable domain is DAGVTQSPTHLIKTRGQQVTLRCSPKSGHDTVSWYQQALGQGPQFIFQYYEEEERQRGNFPDRFSGHQFPNYSSELNVNALLLGDSALYLCASSLWGGSEKLFFGSGTQLSVL.

The chain employs TRBV28 and TRBJ1-1, with 7 bases aligning to TRBD1. CDR3 length equals 15 residues. The germline CDR1 and CDR2 sequences are MDHEN and SYDVKM. Trimming cost V 5 bases and J 0 bases; bases outside gene matches: 6. The CDR3 nucleotides read TGTGCCAGCAGTCCCGGACAGGAAATGAACACTGAAGCTTTCTTT. Translated, it gives CASSPGQEMNTEAFF.

This clonotype has at least ten counts. The chain uses TRBV2 and TRBJ2-2, with 7 positions matching TRBD2. CDR1 and CDR2 from the germline V gene are SNHLY and FYNNEI. The CDR3 is 12 amino acids. Trimming at V came to 8 bases and at J to 5 bases, leaving 2 bases not matched to a gene. Here the CDR3 reads CASGLGTGELFF. In DNA form, the CDR3 reads TGTGCCAGCGGACTAGGAACCGGGGAGCTGTTTTTT.

The sample holds a few counts of this clonotype. This chain links TRBV29-1 with TRBJ2-1, with 7 bases that match TRBD1. Germline CDR1 reads SQVTM; CDR2 reads ANQGSEA. Trimming removed 6 bases from V and 4 bases from J; junction bases left unmatched: 9. The CDR3 runs 14 residues. The CDR3 loop is CSVAETGPYNEQFF. CDR3 bases: TGCAGCGTGGCCGAGACAGGGCCATACAATGAGCAGTTCTTC.

This chain links TRBV12-3 or TRBV12-4 with TRBJ2-3; 10 bases are shared with TRBD1. V was clipped by 6 bases and J by 7 bases; unmatched bases: 7. This CDR3 has 14 residues. This chain's CDR3 is CASSLGQGSNTQYF. The DNA for the CDR3 is TGTGCCAGCAGCCTGGGACAGGGGTCAAATACGCAGTATTTT.

The V and J genes are TRBV5-6 and TRBJ1-1, with TRBD1 as a possible D gene (6 bases). Trimming removed 5 bases at V and 6 bases at J, with 14 bases between. CDR3 size: 13 residues. CDR1 is SGHDT and CDR2 is YYEEEE in the germline V gene. The CDR3 DNA is TGTGCCAGCAGTTACAGGGTTGGGGCTGAAGCTTTCTTT. Residues: CASSYRVGAEAFF. The full variable domain, its missing parts supplied by reference TRBV5-6 and TRBJ1-1, is DAGVTQSPTHLIKTRGQQVTLRCSPKSGHDTVSWYQQALGQGPQFIFQYYEEEERQRGNFPDRFSGHQFPNYSSELNVNALLLGDSALYLCASSYRVGAEAFFGQGTRLTVV.

This clonotype was seen a handful of times. The rearrangement uses TRBV5-6 and TRBJ2-1; D is possibly TRBD1 or TRBD2 (5 bases each). CDR1 and CDR2 (germline): SGHDT, YYEEEE. This CDR3 has 13 residues. V lost 0 bases and J 12 bases, leaving 13 bases between the germline ends. CDR3 sequence reads: CASSLVGRVGQFF. CDR3 sequence (DNA): TGTGCCAGCAGCTTGGTGGGGCGGGTTGGGCAGTTCTTC.

The chain recombines TRBV7-9 with TRBJ2-1, with unresolved D. The V end lost 8 bases, the J end lost 6 bases, and 11 bases lay between the germline ends. The CDR3 totals 12 residues. The V gene's germline CDR1 is SEHNR and CDR2 FQNEAQ (reference sequence). For the CDR3, the DNA is TGTGCCAGCCTTCGAGAATGCAATGAGCAGTTCTTC. It yields the protein CASLRECNEQFF.

This chain connects TRBV28 to TRBJ1-2, with a possible D match to TRBD1 (6 bases). V was pared by 2 bases and J by 8 bases, with 9 bases between. The germline V gene encodes CDR1 MDHEN and CDR2 SYDVKM. This CDR3 spans 12 amino acids. The CDR3 DNA follows: TGTGCCAGCAGTTTACAGGACAGAGGCTACACCTTC. Its protein is CASSLQDRGYTF.

This clonotype has only a few counts. The chain couples TRBV5-1 to TRBJ1-2, with D unresolved. With 0 bases removed from V and 6 bases from J, the gap between germline ends came to 6 bases. CDR3 length: 12 residues. Germline CDR1 SGHRS, CDR2 YFSETQ. The CDR3 sequence: CASSLDRHGYTF. CDR3 DNA: TGCGCCAGCAGCTTGGACCGACATGGCTACACCTTC.

V gene TRBV6-6 combines with J gene TRBJ2-5; no definite D call. The J call could be wrong; TRBJ2-7 is a better fit for the DNA end. The V gene's germline CDR1 is MNHNY and CDR2 SVGAGI (reference sequence). The CDR3 sequence is 15 residues long. CDR3 sequence: CASSDAGTATCEQYF. The CDR3 nucleotides read TGTGCCAGCAGTGACGCCGGAACAGCAACCTGCGAGCAGTACTTC.

The V gene is TRBV20-1, the J gene TRBJ1-2; tentative D call: TRBD1 (6 bases). The CDR3 covers 14 residues. Germline CDR1 DFQATT, CDR2 SNEGSKA (reference sequence). With 3 bases removed from V and 3 bases from J, the gap between germline ends came to 14 bases. In DNA form, the CDR3 reads TGCAGTGCTAGGCCAGGGGCGGGGGACTATGGCTACACCTTC. The encoded protein is CSARPGAGDYGYTF.

This clonotype was observed many times. The CDR3: CASSPRTGGHEQYF. CDR3 DNA sequence: TGTGCCAGCAGCCCGAGGACAGGGGGCCACGAGCAGTACTTC. The rearrangement uses TRBV3-1 and TRBJ2-7; 11 positions agree with TRBD1. The CDR3 length is 14 residues. V was clipped by 4 bases and J by 5 bases; unmatched bases: 4. Germline-derived CDR1 and CDR2 are LGHDT and YNNKEL (reference sequence).